The 18 T cell receptor beta chains given below trace back to one sample, sequenced in a study of T cells in Graves' hyperthyroidism and ophthalmopathy. Template material for amplifying TCR beta CDR3 regions consisted of RNA transcripts. Initially, a first-round RT-PCR of the TCR CDR3 employed the HTBI primer set. TCRdb processed the multiplex PCR reads anew with MiXCR; each CDR3 protein has one entry. The sample contains approximately 590,000 distinct CDR3 sequences, 15% to 18% of which appear only once. The specimen sequenced was blood. These receptors were obtained from a woman in her twenties or thirties with Graves' hyperthyroidism.

This clonotype was counted between two and nine times. This may be a read error: a much more frequent sequence differs by one nucleotide. The chain uses TRBV6-1 and TRBJ2-7, with D uncertain. This CDR3 has 15 residues. Germline V gene lookup returns CDR1 MNHNS and CDR2 SASEGT. V was pared by 7 bases and J by 6 bases, with 22 bases between. The CDR3 nucleotides read TGTGCCAGCAACCCGCTTTCCTCGTTAGGTAGCGAGCAGTACTTC. Amino acids: CASNPLSSLGSEQYF.

The table lists this clonotype with many counts. This chain joins TRBV20-1 and TRBJ2-7; D perhaps matches TRBD1 (5 bases). Germline V CDR1 and CDR2: DFQATT, SNEGSKA (reference sequence). Trimming took off 3 bases at V and 5 bases at J, with 8 bases between the two ends. The CDR3 sequence is 11 residues long. The CDR3 sequence: CSASGAHEQYF. In nucleotides, the CDR3 is TGCAGTGCTAGTGGGGCTCACGAGCAGTACTTC.

In its sample, this clonotype was seen once. The germline gene is not matched at one end of the junction; a read error may be the cause. The gene calls are TRBV7-6 and TRBJ2-3, with unresolved D. CDR3 size: 14 residues. In germline, CDR1 is SGHVS, CDR2 FNYEAQ. The CDR3 reads CTSSLDKSTDTQYF. The DNA for the CDR3 is TGTACCAGCAGCTTAGACAAATCCACAGATACGCAGTATTTT.

J is TRBJ1-2 and V is TRBV18, with unresolved D. This CDR3 spans 15 amino acids. Germline assignment: CDR1 KGHSH and CDR2 LQKENI. Trimming stripped 3 bases from V and 2 bases from J, with 13 bases between. Written as DNA, the CDR3 is TGTGCCAGCTCACCGGGAGGGCTCAAGAACTATGGCTACACCTTC. As protein: CASSPGGLKNYGYTF.

Ten or more counts support this clonotype. This sequence joins TRBV24-1 and TRBJ1-5; maybe TRBD1 (5 bases). This CDR3 is built from 13 residues. CDR1 is KGHDR, CDR2 SFDVKD, per germline. V was cut by 9 bases and J by 2 bases, with 10 bases left in between. The CDR3 reads CATAGQGNQPQHF. The CDR3 nucleotides read TGTGCCACCGCGGGGCAGGGCAATCAGCCCCAGCATTTT.

The table lists this clonotype with many counts. Here the CDR3 reads CASSLWWGSAQETQYF. In nucleotides, the CDR3 is TGTGCCAGCAGCTTATGGTGGGGGTCGGCCCAAGAGACCCAGTACTTC. The chain couples TRBV7-2 to TRBJ2-5; the D call may be TRBD1 or TRBD2 (5 bases each). This CDR3 region has 16 residues. Trimming removed 2 bases from V and 1 base from J, with 14 bases in between. Germline V gives CDR1 SGHTA, CDR2 FQGNSA.

This clonotype has ten or more counts. One end of the junction fails to match germline, which may point to a read error. This sequence joins TRBV5-1 and TRBJ2-7; 9 bases match TRBD2. In germline, CDR1 is SGHRS, CDR2 YFSETQ. The CDR3 covers 14 residues. Here the CDR3 DNA reads TGTGCCAGCAGCTTGACTAGCGGAACATACGAGCAGTACTTC. Its translation is CASSLTSGTYEQYF.

The CDR3 here is CASSIRLAGGYYNEQFF. The CDR3 bases are TGCGCCAGCAGCATCAGACTAGCGGGAGGTTACTACAATGAGCAGTTCTTC. The chain links TRBV4-1 to TRBJ2-1, with TRBD2 matching 13 bases. V dropped 5 bases and J dropped 3; count of bases not matched to a gene: 7. Germline CDR1 reads MGHRA; CDR2 reads YSYEKL. The CDR3 consists of 17 residues.

This clonotype turned up a few times. The V and J genes are TRBV5-1 and TRBJ2-2; 7 positions agree with TRBD1. Trimming took 4 bases from V and 6 from J; bases not matched to a gene: 3. The germline V gene encodes CDR1 SGHRS and CDR2 YFSETQ. This CDR3 is 13 amino acids long. The CDR3 spells CASSQGVSGELFF. DNA for the CDR3: TGCGCCAGCAGCCAGGGGGTCTCCGGGGAGCTGTTTTTT. Using reference TRBV5-1 and TRBJ2-2 for the parts outside the CDR3, the full variable domain is KAGVTQTPRYLIKTRGQQVTLSCSPISGHRSVSWYQQTPGQGLQFLFEYFSETQRNKGNFPGRFSGRQFSNSRSEMNVSTLELGDSALYLCASSQGVSGELFFGEGSRLTVL.

This clonotype was picked up a small number of times. V is TRBV6-1 and J is TRBJ2-2; D is ambiguous. This CDR3 spans 14 amino acids. Trimming took off 2 bases at V and 4 bases at J, with 8 bases between the two ends. The germline V gene has CDR1 MNHNS and CDR2 SASEGT. The CDR3 DNA is TGTGCCAGCAGTGAATATCAGAGCACCGGGGAGCTGTTTTTT. The encoded protein is CASSEYQSTGELFF.

The chain links TRBV28 to TRBJ2-2; 9 nucleotides line up with TRBD1. Trimming cost V 2 bases and J 6 bases; bases outside gene matches: 4. The germline V gene encodes CDR1 MDHEN and CDR2 SYDVKM. This CDR3 region has 15 residues. CDR3 DNA: TGTGCCAGCAGTTTAGACAGGGGGGTGTCCGGGGAGCTGTTTTTT. It encodes CASSLDRGVSGELFF.

This clonotype was seen ten or more times. The genes are TRBV7-2 and TRBJ2-1; D call uncertain. In germline, CDR1 is SGHTA, CDR2 FQGNSA. V was pared by 0 bases and J by 3 bases, with 6 bases between. This CDR3 region has 14 residues. The CDR3 here is CASSLALIYNEQFF. DNA of the CDR3: TGTGCCAGCAGCTTAGCGCTAATCTACAATGAGCAGTTCTTC.

The V and J genes are TRBV29-1 and TRBJ2-5; D gene uncertain. The CDR3 sequence is 14 residues long. The germline V gene encodes CDR1 SQVTM and CDR2 ANQGSEA. The germline V and J ends were trimmed by 8 bases and 1 base, with 17 bases remaining between them. The CDR3 protein is CSLSKGFGQETQYF. The CDR3 nucleotides are TGCAGCCTTTCTAAGGGATTTGGCCAAGAGACCCAGTACTTC. The full variable domain, its missing parts supplied by reference TRBV29-1 and TRBJ2-5, is SAVISQKPSRDICQRGTSLTIQCQVDSQVTMMFWYRQQPGQSLTLIATANQGSEATYESGFVIDKFPISRPNLTFSTLTVSNMSPEDSSIYLCSLSKGFGQETQYFGPGTRLLVL.

The table lists this clonotype with many counts. The CDR3 sequence is CSALGQKSSYEQYF. The CDR3 region has the DNA TGCAGTGCTCTGGGCCAGAAATCCTCCTACGAGCAGTACTTC. This sequence joins TRBV20-1 and TRBJ2-7; D gene ambiguous. This CDR3 region has 14 residues. V was clipped by 5 bases and J by 0 bases, with 14 bases between them. The germline CDR1 and CDR2 sequences are DFQATT and SNEGSKA (reference sequence).

This chain links TRBV5-6 with TRBJ2-1; the D is unclear. Trimming stripped 4 bases from V and 1 base from J, with 15 bases between. Germline V gene lookup returns CDR1 SGHDT and CDR2 YYEEEE. The CDR3 covers 16 residues. In DNA, the CDR3 is TGTGCCAGCAGCCCCCTTCTGGGTTCTTCCTACAATGAGCAGTTCTTC. Protein sequence: CASSPLLGSSYNEQFF. Supplemented by reference TRBV5-6 and TRBJ2-1, the full variable domain reads DAGVTQSPTHLIKTRGQQVTLRCSPKSGHDTVSWYQQALGQGPQFIFQYYEEEERQRGNFPDRFSGHQFPNYSSELNVNALLLGDSALYLCASSPLLGSSYNEQFFGPGTRLTVL.

The rearrangement links TRBV4-2 to TRBJ2-7; 9 positions agree with TRBD2. V lost 4 bases and J lost 0; bases outside the gene matches: 16. Germline CDR1 is LGHNA and CDR2 is YNFKEQ. The CDR3 totals 19 residues. DNA of the CDR3: TGTGCCAGCAGCCTCGGGTCTGTTTTCGCGGGGGGGAGCTCCTACGAGCAGTACTTC. It encodes CASSLGSVFAGGSSYEQYF.

The table lists this clonotype with many counts. The chain carries TRBV7-9 and TRBJ2-3, with TRBD2 matching over 14 bases. V lost 5 bases and J lost 6; bases outside the gene matches: 4. The CDR3 contains 15 residues. CDR1 is SEHNR and CDR2 is FQNEAQ in the germline V gene (reference sequence). Written as DNA, the CDR3 is TGTGCCAGCAGCCCGGGACTAGCGGGAGTTGATACGCAGTATTTT. Protein product: CASSPGLAGVDTQYF.

This clonotype was picked up many times. The genes are TRBV6-2 or TRBV6-3 and TRBJ2-5; 10 bases agree with TRBD2. V shed 0 bases and J 2 bases; nucleotides not matched to a gene: 15. The CDR3 is 20 amino acids. CDR1 and CDR2 from the germline V gene are MNHEY and SVGEGT. The CDR3 sequence: CASSYSRLAGMPVPQETQYF. The CDR3 DNA follows: TGTGCCAGCAGTTACTCGCGACTAGCGGGCATGCCTGTACCACAAGAGACCCAGTACTTC.